The clone carrying this TCR beta chain was seen a few times. Its cognate antigen is unknown. The sample originates from a study of cytomegalovirus exposure and HLA in healthy donors. Per germline, CDR1 SQVTM and CDR2 ANQGSEA. This CDR3 has 12 amino acids. V dropped 6 bases and J dropped 8; count of bases not matched to a gene: 9. This PCR relied on a set of 60 Vbeta primers and 13 Jbeta primers. TCRdb's table, derived via immunoSEQ multiplex PCR, lists solely in-frame clones and lacks some. This table has 85,000 to 100,000 clones, over 60% appearing once. Study-level findings and limits: Analyses of presence/absence relied on an assumption of roughly uniform sequencing depth across donors. One cluster of highly shared sequence variants probably arose as a sequencing artifact. For TCR beta chains, V- and J-gene trimming was later linked to a missense DCLRE1C variant. Clonal expansion was found to be greater in HLA-associated TCR beta chains than in equally common others in a later analysis.

V and J are TRBV29-1 and TRBJ1-2; 7 positions match TRBD1. Material: PBMCs. This receptor was identified in a man between 60 and 75 years old in good health and CMV-seropositive. CDR3 region: CSVPTGVGGYTF. CDR3 nucleotide sequence: TGCAGCGTCCCAACAGGGGTGGGCGGCTACACCTTC.